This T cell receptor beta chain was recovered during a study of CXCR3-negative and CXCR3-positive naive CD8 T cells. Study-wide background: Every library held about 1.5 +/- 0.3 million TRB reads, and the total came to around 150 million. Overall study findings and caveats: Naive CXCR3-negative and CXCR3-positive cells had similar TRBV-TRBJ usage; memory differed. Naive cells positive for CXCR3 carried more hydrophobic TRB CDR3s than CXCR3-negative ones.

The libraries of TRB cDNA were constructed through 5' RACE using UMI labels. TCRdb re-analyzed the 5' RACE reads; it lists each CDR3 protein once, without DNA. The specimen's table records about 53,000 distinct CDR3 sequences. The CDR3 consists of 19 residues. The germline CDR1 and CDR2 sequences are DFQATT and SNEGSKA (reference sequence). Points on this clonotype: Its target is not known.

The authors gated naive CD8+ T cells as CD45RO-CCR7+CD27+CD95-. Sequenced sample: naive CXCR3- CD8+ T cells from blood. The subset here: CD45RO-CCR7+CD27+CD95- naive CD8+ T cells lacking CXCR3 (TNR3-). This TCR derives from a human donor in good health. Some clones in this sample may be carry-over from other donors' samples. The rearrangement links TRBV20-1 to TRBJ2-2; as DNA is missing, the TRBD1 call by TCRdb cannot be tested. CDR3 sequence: CSASGLDRGGDGLRLGLFF.